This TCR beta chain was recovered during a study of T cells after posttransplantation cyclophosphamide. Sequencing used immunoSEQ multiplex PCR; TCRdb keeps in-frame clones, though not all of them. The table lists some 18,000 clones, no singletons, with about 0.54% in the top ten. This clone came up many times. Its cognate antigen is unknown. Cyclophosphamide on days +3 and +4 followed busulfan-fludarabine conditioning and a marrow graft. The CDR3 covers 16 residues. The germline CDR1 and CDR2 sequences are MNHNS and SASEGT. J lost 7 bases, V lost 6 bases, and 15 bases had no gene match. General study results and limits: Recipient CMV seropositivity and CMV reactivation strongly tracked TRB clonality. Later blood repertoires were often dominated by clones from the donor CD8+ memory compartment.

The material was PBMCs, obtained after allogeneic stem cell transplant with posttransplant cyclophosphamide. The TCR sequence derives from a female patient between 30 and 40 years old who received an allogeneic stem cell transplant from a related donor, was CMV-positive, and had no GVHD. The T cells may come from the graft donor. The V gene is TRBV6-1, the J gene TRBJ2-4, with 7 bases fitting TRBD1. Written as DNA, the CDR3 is TGTGCCAGCAGGGAACTCTGGACAGGATTTGGGAACATTCAGTACTTC. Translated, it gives CASRELWTGFGNIQYF.